These T cell receptor beta chains were read from a single sample in a study of Ad26.COV2.S vaccination and SARS-CoV-2 variants. Here immunoSEQ multiplex PCR was the method, and the copy in TCRdb shows in-frame clones only, minus some. The sample has about 400,000 clones, roughly nine tenths seen once. The sample was peripheral blood, taken in a trial of Ad26.COV2.S vaccine versus placebo. The receptors derive from a person aged 18-60 years who received the Ad26.COV2.S COVID-19 vaccine or a placebo. Both conserved end residues are part of each CDR3. The D gene is left open where the match is weak. Clone size is shown for a subset of rows, as once, few, many or a class of expanded clone.

J gene,D gene,V gene,clone size,CDR3 protein,CDR3 DNA
TRBJ1-2,TRBD1,TRBV15,-,CATTSRTGRVNYGYTF,TGTGCCACCACTTCCCGGACAGGGCGGGTTAACTATGGCTACACCTTC
TRBJ2-1,-,TRBV27,-,CASSSGPNPSYNEQFF,TGTGCCAGCAGTTCTGGCCCGAACCCCTCCTACAATGAGCAGTTCTTC
TRBJ2-5,TRBD2,TRBV5-6,-,CASSLVGGTSAQETQYF,TGTGCCAGCAGCTTGGTAGGTGGGACTAGCGCCCAAGAGACCCAGTACTTC
TRBJ1-2,-,TRBV5-5,-,CASSSEGVDGYTF,TGTGCCAGCAGCTCTGAGGGGGTTGATGGCTACACCTTC
TRBJ1-3,-,TRBV27,-,CASSLHPPVRSGNTIYF,TGTGCCAGCAGTTTACACCCCCCAGTAAGGAGCGGGAACACCATATATTTT
TRBJ1-6,-,TRBV9,-,CASSVVSNSPLHF,TGTGCCAGCAGCGTAGTAAGCAATTCACCCCTCCACTTT
TRBJ1-6,-,TRBV18,-,CASSPGVRNSPLHF,TGTGCCAGCTCACCGGGAGTACGAAATTCACCCCTCCACTTT
TRBJ1-6,TRBD1,TRBV19,few,CASSKPQTGDNSPLHF,TGTGCCAGTAGCAAGCCCCAGACAGGGGATAATTCACCCCTCCACTTT
TRBJ1-1,TRBD1,TRBV18,-,CASSRDSSQRSEAFF,TGTGCCAGCTCTAGGGACAGTTCACAGAGATCTGAAGCTTTCTTT
TRBJ1-3,TRBD1,TRBV13,-,CASSSNYDRGPGNTIYF,TGTGCCAGCAGCTCAAATTACGACAGGGGGCCTGGAAACACCATATATTTT
TRBJ1-1,-,TRBV6-1,-,CASSENGFETEAFF,TGTGCCAGCAGTGAAAACGGTTTTGAGACTGAAGCTTTCTTT
TRBJ1-2,TRBD1,TRBV6-5,-,CASKRTGPDGYTF,TGTGCCAGCAAAAGGACAGGGCCGGATGGCTACACCTTC
TRBJ1-5,TRBD1,TRBV27,-,CASSWGQNQPQHF,TGTGCCAGCAGCTGGGGACAGAATCAGCCCCAGCATTTT
TRBJ2-7,-,TRBV25-1,-,CASSENNYEQYF,TGTGCCAGCAGTGAGAACAACTACGAGCAGTACTTC
TRBJ1-5,-,TRBV7-6,once,CASSREGGNQPQHF,TGTGCCAGCAGCCGGGAGGGGGGCAATCAGCCCCAGCATTTT
TRBJ2-7,-,TRBV3-1/TRBV3-2,-,CASSQTPTGLLYEQYF,TGTGCCAGCAGCCAAACGCCCACGGGACTTCTCTACGAGCAGTACTTC
TRBJ1-6,TRBD1,TRBV7-6,-,CASSSGTDNSPLHF,TGTGCCAGCAGCTCCGGGACAGATAATTCACCCCTCCACTTT
TRBJ1-1,-,TRBV3-1/TRBV3-2,-,CASSQEGGTGNSEAFF,TGTGCCAGCAGCCAAGAAGGGGGGACTGGGAACTCTGAAGCTTTCTTT
TRBJ1-1,-,TRBV19,few,CASTGDTEAFF,TGTGCCAGTACGGGAGACACTGAAGCTTTCTTT
TRBJ1-1,-,TRBV5-1,-,CASSLGGNTEAFF,TGCGCCAGCAGCTTGGGTGGGAACACTGAAGCTTTCTTT
TRBJ2-7,TRBD1,TRBV11-2,once,CASSSVKGQGYYEQYF,TGTGCCAGCAGCTCGGTAAAGGGACAGGGATACTACGAGCAGTACTTC
TRBJ2-3,TRBD1,TRBV5-1,-,CASSPTGDADTQYF,TGCGCCAGCAGCCCGACAGGGGACGCAGATACGCAGTATTTT
TRBJ1-1,-,TRBV6-5,-,CASSYSWDTEAFF,TGTGCCAGCAGTTACTCGTGGGACACTGAAGCTTTCTTT
TRBJ1-5,TRBD1,TRBV4-3,-,CASSQDLDRGNQPQHF,TGCGCCAGCAGCCAAGATTTGGACAGGGGCAATCAGCCCCAGCATTTT
TRBJ2-7,-,TRBV5-1,-,CASSFGIAGEQYF,TGCGCCAGCAGCTTTGGGATCGCAGGCGAGCAGTACTTC
TRBJ2-5,-,TRBV2,-,CASRLERKETQYF,TGTGCCAGCAGATTGGAAAGGAAAGAGACCCAGTACTTC
TRBJ2-7,-,TRBV6-5,-,CASSRDETYEQYF,TGTGCCAGCAGTCGGGATGAGACCTACGAGCAGTACTTC
TRBJ2-1,TRBD2,TRBV7-6,-,CASSLGPAGASYNEQFF,TGTGCCAGCAGCTTAGGTCCAGCGGGGGCCTCCTACAATGAGCAGTTCTTC
TRBJ2-7,-,TRBV7-9,-,CASSRGYEQYF,TGTGCCAGCAGCCGGGGATACGAGCAGTACTTC
TRBJ2-1,-,TRBV24-1,-,CATSDSASIDEQFF,TGTGCCACCAGTGATTCCGCTAGCATCGATGAGCAGTTCTTC
TRBJ2-7,-,TRBV9,-,CASSVDTLEGEQYF,TGTGCCAGCAGCGTCGACACCCTGGAGGGGGAGCAGTACTTC
TRBJ2-7,TRBD2,TRBV7-2,-,CASSSWDYYEQYF,TGTGCCAGCAGCTCCTGGGACTACTACGAGCAGTACTTC
TRBJ2-1,TRBD2,TRBV5-8,-,CASVLAGEPNEQFF,TGTGCCAGCGTCCTAGCGGGGGAACCGAATGAGCAGTTCTTC
TRBJ1-2,TRBD1,TRBV2,-,CASSTLGQAYGYTF,TGTGCCAGCAGTACCTTAGGACAGGCGTATGGCTACACCTTC
TRBJ2-7,TRBD2,TRBV10-2,-,CASSDQRGPYYEQYF,TGCGCCAGCAGTGACCAGCGGGGGCCCTACTACGAGCAGTACTTC
TRBJ1-2,TRBD1,TRBV6-5,-,CASRQDRDYGYTF,TGTGCCAGCAGACAGGACAGGGACTATGGCTACACCTTC
TRBJ1-1,-,TRBV7-9,-,CASSSNRQLAEAFF,TGTGCCAGCAGCTCCAATAGACAGTTGGCTGAAGCTTTCTTT
TRBJ1-5,TRBD1,TRBV6-4,-,CARPTGGYNQPQHF,TGTGCCAGGCCTACAGGGGGGTACAATCAGCCCCAGCATTTT
TRBJ2-7,TRBD1,TRBV5-1,few,CASSLTGFQGEQYF,TGCGCCAGCAGCCTGACAGGGTTCCAAGGCGAGCAGTACTTC
TRBJ1-2,-,TRBV6-5,-,CASSYAPRAYGYTF,TGTGCCAGCAGTTATGCCCCTAGGGCCTATGGCTACACCTTC
TRBJ2-7,-,TRBV12-3/TRBV12-4,-,CASSLPDYEQYF,TGTGCCAGCAGTTTACCAGACTACGAGCAGTACTTC
TRBJ1-1,-,TRBV11-2,-,CASSLDWGANTEAFF,TGTGCCAGCAGCTTAGACTGGGGGGCTAACACTGAAGCTTTCTTT
TRBJ1-1,-,TRBV2,-,CASSEALLGNTEAFF,TGTGCCAGCAGTGAAGCGCTTCTGGGGAACACTGAAGCTTTCTTT
TRBJ2-7,TRBD1,TRBV4-1,-,CASSSPDRDYEQYF,TGCGCCAGCAGCTCCCCGGACAGGGACTACGAGCAGTACTTC
TRBJ1-3,TRBD1,TRBV3-1/TRBV3-2,-,CASSLWDRSSGNTIYF,TGTGCCAGCAGCCTTTGGGACAGGAGCTCTGGAAACACCATATATTTT
TRBJ2-7,TRBD1,TRBV3-1/TRBV3-2,-,CASSQRQGAPEQYF,TGTGCCAGCAGCCAGAGACAGGGGGCGCCCGAGCAGTACTTC
TRBJ1-1,-,TRBV2,-,CASNYIMNTEAFF,TGTGCCAGCAACTACATAATGAACACTGAAGCTTTCTTT
TRBJ1-4,TRBD1,TRBV6-5,-,CASRQFYRGEKLFF,TGTGCCAGCCGTCAATTTTACAGGGGGGAAAAACTGTTTTTT
TRBJ2-1,TRBD2,TRBV4-3,-,CASSQDRSAGGSYNEQFF,TGCGCCAGCAGCCAAGATCGGAGTGCGGGGGGCTCCTACAATGAGCAGTTCTTC
TRBJ2-5,TRBD2,TRBV19,few,CASSSGSQETQYF,TGTGCCAGTAGTAGCGGGAGCCAAGAGACCCAGTACTTC
TRBJ2-7,-,TRBV7-2,-,CASSLSLSYEQYF,TGTGCCAGCAGCTTAAGCTTATCCTACGAGCAGTACTTC
TRBJ2-7,-,TRBV14,-,CASSRWGAYEQYF,TGTGCCAGCAGCCGTTGGGGGGCCTACGAGCAGTACTTC
TRBJ2-7,-,TRBV23-1,-,CASSQSSRGRDYEQYF,TGCGCCAGCAGTCAATCTTCCCGGGGAAGAGACTACGAGCAGTACTTC
TRBJ1-3,-,TRBV7-2,-,CASSKGRISGNTIYF,TGTGCCAGCAGCAAAGGACGGATCTCTGGAAACACCATATATTTT